This T cell receptor beta chain derives from a study of cytomegalovirus exposure and HLA in healthy donors. Points from the study as a whole: Indistinguishable V segments, including TRBV6-2 and TRBV6-3, were excluded. Researchers reported that a few CMV-associated chains were confirmed in vitro as CMV antigen-specific.

Germline CDR1 reads SGHTA; CDR2 reads FQGNSA. V lost 1 base to trimming and J lost 3 bases, with 9 bases between them. CDR3 length equals 14 residues. The study ran its PCR with 60 Vbeta and 13 Jbeta primers. Only in-frame clones appear in the TCRdb table, and some are missing; sequencing was by immunoSEQ multiplex PCR. The table shows 100,000 or so clones, with over 65% occurring only once. With regard to this clone: The antigen is unknown. Other nucleotide sequences from this sample produce the same CDR3.

The sequence derives from a female donor in good health and CMV-seronegative. The rearrangement uses TRBV7-2 and TRBJ1-1, with D perhaps TRBD1 (5 bases). Sequencing was carried out using PBMCs. The CDR3 DNA follows: TGTGCCAGCAGCTTAGTGGGGGGTGACACTGAAGCTTTCTTT. It encodes CASSLVGGDTEAFF.